This T cell receptor (beta chain) was observed in a study of T cell responses to AZD1222 COVID-19 vaccine. Turning to the study itself: Analysis merged second doses at about 4 or about 12 weeks. The study, taken as a whole, reports: Samples come after the peak T cell response, not at day 14. The donor group comprised mostly white British people and more females; the analysis possibly underestimated clonal diversity. Only a handful of people who got AZD1222 tested seropositive at baseline.

The CDR3 has 15 residues. Germline assignment: CDR1 MNHEY and CDR2 SVGAGI. V gave up 4 bases and J gave up 7 bases; unmatched junction bases: 10. The sample holds one count of this clone. What it binds is unknown. This table comes from immunoSEQ multiplex PCR, and its TCRdb copy is limited to in-frame clones, with some not included. The data hold approximately 260,000 clones, with approximately 95% observed a single time. Sequences were derived from peripheral blood, sampled on day 0 of AZD1222 vaccination. The chain links TRBV6-5 to TRBJ2-7; 10 positions match TRBD2. The clonotype originates from an adult in good health. The CDR3 region is CASSWGLATLTEQYF. The DNA for the CDR3 is TGTGCCAGCAGTTGGGGACTAGCGACTTTGACAGAGCAGTACTTC.